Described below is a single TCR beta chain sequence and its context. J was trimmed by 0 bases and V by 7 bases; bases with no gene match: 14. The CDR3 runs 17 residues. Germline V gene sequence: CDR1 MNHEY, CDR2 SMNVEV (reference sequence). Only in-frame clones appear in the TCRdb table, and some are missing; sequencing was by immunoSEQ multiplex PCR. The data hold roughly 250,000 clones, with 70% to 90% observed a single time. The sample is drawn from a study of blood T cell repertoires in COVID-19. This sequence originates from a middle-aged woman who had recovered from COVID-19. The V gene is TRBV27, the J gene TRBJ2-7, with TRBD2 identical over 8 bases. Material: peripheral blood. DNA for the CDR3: TGTGCCAGCACTCGAAGAGGTCAGGGACTAGGCTCCTACGAGCAGTACTTC. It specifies CASTRRGQGLGSYEQYF.